Shown below are 14 T cell receptor beta chains from a single sample sequenced in a study of regulatory T cells in long-lasting Graves disease. Regarding time point: newly diagnosed GD, antithyroid drugs for less than 3 months. The TCR library was made from RNA that had been extracted from PBMCs in TRIzol. Library construction for TCR beta used iRepertoire HTBI primers and Arm-PCR of CDR3 regions. TCRdb fed the multiplex PCR reads into MiXCR, producing one record per CDR3 protein. This table holds about 330,000 distinct CDR3 sequences, 15% to 20% found once. These data are also associated with another study on T cells in Graves' hyperthyroidism and ophthalmopathy.

Sequencing used peripheral blood mononuclear cells (PBMCs), obtained at new diagnosis, from a patient treated with antithyroid drugs. The receptors shown here come from a woman aged 18-29 years with Graves disease.

This clonotype was counted at least ten times. This chain uses TRBV30 with TRBJ1-2, with no clear D. The V end was cut by 3 bases, the J end by 4 bases, with 9 bases between. This CDR3 is built from 12 residues. From germline, CDR1 is GTSNPN and CDR2 SVGIG (reference sequence). The CDR3 sequence: CAWRGVTYGYTF. CDR3 DNA sequence: TGTGCCTGGAGGGGCGTAACCTATGGCTACACCTTC. The full variable domain, with the rest looked up from reference TRBV30 and TRBJ1-2, is SQTIHQWPATLVQPVGSPLSLECTVEGTSNPNLYWYRQAAGRGLQLLFYSVGIGQISSEVPQNLSASRPQDRQFILSSKKLLLSDSGFYLCAWRGVTYGYTFGSGTRLTVV.

Concerning this clonotype itself: This may arise from a read error, as a much more abundant clone is one base away. The rearrangement links TRBV15 to TRBJ2-5; TRBD2 matches 8 bases. This CDR3 spans 17 amino acids. The germline V gene encodes CDR1 LNHNV and CDR2 YYDKDF (reference sequence). CDR3 residues: CATNRGTTGTSGETQYF. DNA for the CDR3: TGTGCCACCAACAGAGGAACAACCGGGACTAGTGGAGAGACCCAGTACTTC. Drawing the rest from reference TRBV15 and TRBJ2-5, the complete variable domain is DAMVIQNPRYQVTQFGKPVTLSCSQTLNHNVMYWYQQKSSQAPKLLFHYYDKDFNNEADTPDNFQSRRPNTSFCFLDIRSPGLGDTAMYLCATNRGTTGTSGETQYFGPGTRLLVL.

This clonotype showed up many times. This chain uses TRBV9 with TRBJ2-1; 10 bases match TRBD2. The CDR3 totals 15 residues. Germline lookup yields CDR1 SGDLS and CDR2 YYNGEE. V lost 5 bases to trimming and J lost 5 bases; unmatched junction nucleotides: 7. The CDR3 DNA reads TGTGCCAGCAGTGTAAGCGGGAGGGATGACAATGAGCAGTTCTTC. As protein: CASSVSGRDDNEQFF.

This clonotype was detected ten times or more. The genes are TRBV18 and TRBJ1-5; D call uncertain. The germline V gene encodes CDR1 KGHSH and CDR2 LQKENI. This CDR3 comprises 13 residues. The V end lost 3 bases, the J end lost 4 bases, and 7 bases lay between the germline ends. CDR3: CASSPDGNQPQHF. As DNA, the CDR3 is TGTGCCAGCTCACCCGACGGTAATCAGCCCCAGCATTTT.

This clonotype was seen a few times. The CDR3 bases are TGTGCCAGCAGCCACGCTTCAGGGGTCGCAAACTATGGCTACACCTTC. Its translation: CASSHASGVANYGYTF. The chain combines TRBV28 with TRBJ1-2; perhaps TRBD1 as D (6 bases). Germline V CDR1 and CDR2: MDHEN, SYDVKM. V lost 6 bases to trimming and J lost 2 bases, with 19 bases between them. This CDR3 spans 16 amino acids.

The chain has TRBV6-5 and TRBJ1-2; 8 nucleotides line up with TRBD1. Germline V gene data show CDR1 as MNHEY and CDR2 as SVGAGI. Trimming took 4 bases from V and 2 from J; bases not matched to a gene: 12. The length of the CDR3 is 17 residues. This chain's CDR3 is CASSSGGSTGLNYGYTF. The DNA of the CDR3 is TGTGCCAGCAGTTCAGGGGGCTCGACAGGATTAAACTATGGCTACACCTTC.

This chain joins TRBV12-3 or TRBV12-4 and TRBJ1-3, with 11 bases matching TRBD1. With V trimmed by 8 bases and J by 4 bases, 16 bases remained unmatched. The CDR3 extends over 18 amino acids. The CDR3 is CASALIMDRGRSGNTIYF. Here the CDR3 DNA reads TGTGCCAGCGCTTTAATAATGGACAGGGGGCGCTCCGGAAACACCATATATTTT.

This clonotype was seen many times. The chain is built from TRBV28 and TRBJ2-1, with 10 bases aligning to TRBD2. The CDR3 totals 17 residues. J lost 6 bases, V lost 3 bases, and 11 bases had no gene match. Germline V gives CDR1 MDHEN, CDR2 SYDVKM. The CDR3 nucleotides read TGTGCCAGCAGTTTCCCCCTACTAGCGGGATCGGGCAATGAGCAGTTCTTC. Translation gives CASSFPLLAGSGNEQFF.

The chain couples TRBV19 to TRBJ1-2, with TRBD1 as a possible D gene (6 bases). Trimming stripped 5 bases from V and 5 bases from J, with 15 bases between. CDR3 length: 14 amino acids. The V gene's germline CDR1 is LNHDA and CDR2 SQIVND (reference sequence). The CDR3 region has the DNA TGTGCCAGTAGTTCACCGGGACATCCTTATGGCTACACCTTC. This translates into CASSSPGHPYGYTF.

There are many counts of this clonotype. The rearrangement links TRBV28 to TRBJ2-7; 8 bases agree with TRBD1. The CDR3 runs to 15 residues. Losses at the gene ends were 2 bases for V and 4 bases for J; bases not matched to a gene: 7. CDR1 MDHEN and CDR2 SYDVKM come from the germline V gene. The CDR3 protein is CASSLGQGAMYEQYF. The CDR3 DNA reads TGTGCCAGCAGTTTAGGGCAGGGGGCGATGTACGAGCAGTACTTC.

At least ten counts were recorded for this clonotype. The rearrangement links TRBV11-3 to TRBJ2-7; 8 bases map to TRBD1. CDR1 and CDR2 from the germline V gene are SGHNT and YENEEA. Trimming removed 4 bases from V and 5 bases from J; junction bases left unmatched: 4. CDR3 length equals 13 residues. The CDR3 nucleotides read TGTGCCAGCAGCTCCGGACAGGGTGACGAGCAGTACTTC. Its protein product is CASSSGQGDEQYF.

This clonotype was seen repeatedly, ten times or more. This chain connects TRBV28 to TRBJ2-3; D may correspond to TRBD1 or TRBD2 (5 bases each). Trimming cost V 11 bases and J 6 bases, with 15 bases left between them. CDR3 length equals 12 residues. CDR1 is MDHEN and CDR2 is SYDVKM in the germline V gene. The CDR3 here is CASGTLLDTQYF. The DNA of the CDR3 is TGTGCCTCCGGGACCCTCCTGGATACGCAGTATTTT. Full variable domain (remainder filled in from reference TRBV28 and TRBJ2-3): DVKVTQSSRYLVKRTGEKVFLECVQDMDHENMFWYRQDPGLGLRLIYFSYDVKMKEKGDIPEGYSVSREKKERFSLILESASTNQTSMYLCASGTLLDTQYFGPGTRLTVL.

The CDR3 coding sequence is TGCGCCAGCAGTGGAGGGTCTTCACCCCTCCACTTT. This gives the protein CASSGGSSPLHF. The chain employs TRBV10-1 and TRBJ1-6; no clear D gene. The V end lost 4 bases, the J end lost 9 bases, and 7 bases lay between the germline ends. The CDR3 is 12 amino acids. Germline assignment: CDR1 WNHNN and CDR2 SYGVQD (reference sequence).

This clonotype was seen at least ten times. The chain links TRBV3-1 to TRBJ1-3; TRBD1 is a possible D gene (5 bases). Looked up from germline, CDR1 is LGHDT and CDR2 is YNNKEL (reference sequence). The CDR3 is made up of 16 amino acids. V was trimmed by 4 bases and J by 1 base, leaving 14 bases between them. CDR3 protein: CASSPGAWRSGNTIYF. DNA for the CDR3: TGTGCCAGCAGCCCCGGGGCTTGGAGGTCTGGAAACACCATATATTTT.